The source of this T cell receptor beta chain is a study of Graves' ophthalmopathy and Graves' hyperthyroidism. RNA transcripts were the template, and TCR beta CDR3 regions were amplified from them. HTBI primers were employed in first-round RT-PCR, then a second-round multiplex PCR followed. TCRdb re-derived calls from the multiplex PCR reads in MiXCR, one entry per CDR3 protein. The table has 350,000 or so distinct CDR3 sequences, under 20% seen once. Uncontrolled infections, pregnancy, lactation or other autoimmune diseases led to patient exclusion. Ten or more counts support this clonotype. The source material was peripheral blood. This sequence was found in an adult man with Graves' ophthalmopathy.

The CDR3 loop reads CASSTERSSYEQYF. CDR3 nucleotides: TGTGCCAGCAGTACAGAGAGAAGCTCCTACGAGCAGTACTTC. The chain joins TRBV12-3 or TRBV12-4 to TRBJ2-7; D is ambiguous. The CDR3 is 14 amino acids. Between the trimmed V and J ends, which lost 5 bases and 0 bases, there was a span of 11 bases.